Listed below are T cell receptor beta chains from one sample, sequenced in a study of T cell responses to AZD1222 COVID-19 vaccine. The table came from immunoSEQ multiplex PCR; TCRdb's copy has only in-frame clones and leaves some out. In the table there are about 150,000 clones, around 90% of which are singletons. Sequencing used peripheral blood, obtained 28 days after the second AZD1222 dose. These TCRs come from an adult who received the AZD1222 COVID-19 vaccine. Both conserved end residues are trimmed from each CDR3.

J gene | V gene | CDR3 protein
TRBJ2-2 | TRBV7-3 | ASSTTGSGELF
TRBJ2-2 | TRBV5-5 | ASSFRQGMTGELF
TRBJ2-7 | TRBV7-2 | ASSLVGSRNSYEQY
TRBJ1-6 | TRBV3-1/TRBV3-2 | ASSQDPLGTGGRSPLH
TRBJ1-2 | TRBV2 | ASIGGNYGYT
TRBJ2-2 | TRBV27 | ASSPHSHGELF
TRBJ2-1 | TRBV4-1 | ASSQGWGGTSYNEQF
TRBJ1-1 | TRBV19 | ASRRLQDSWNPGGTEAF
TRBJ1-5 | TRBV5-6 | ASSLRPEYSNQPQH
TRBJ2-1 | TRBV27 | ASSLYPGAIAGATNEQF
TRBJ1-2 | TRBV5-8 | ASSFPGAGGYT
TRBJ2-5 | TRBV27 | ASSPTLTGSRETQY
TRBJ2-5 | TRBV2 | ASGGQNQETQY
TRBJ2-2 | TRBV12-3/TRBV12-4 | ASSLLPTGELF
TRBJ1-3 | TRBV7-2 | ASSLGPEDTIY
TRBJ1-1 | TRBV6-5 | ASRAQGVRATEAF